The 20 T cell receptor beta chains presented below share a single source sample, sequenced in a study of cytomegalovirus exposure and HLA in healthy donors listed by TCRdb under 2017. Library preparation was by the immunoSEQ multiplex PCR assay. The multiplex PCR relied on a mix of 60 forward primers for TCR Vbeta segments and 13 reverse primers for TCR Jbeta segments. What TCRdb holds here is the immuneACCESS table cut down to in-frame rearrangements. Part of the clones is not present; checked against another copy, under half of the missing clones reflect an unresolved V gene, and the others are unexplained. The table for this sample lists about 130,000 clones; 83% of them were counted only once. The ten largest clones add up to approximately 3.5% of the sample. Sequences were obtained from PBMCs. These receptor sequences come from a woman in her forties in good health and CMV-seropositive.

The chain links TRBV5-1 to TRBJ1-1; D is unclear. Germline V gene sequence: CDR1 SGHRS, CDR2 YFSETQ. V gave up 4 bases and J gave up 4 bases, with 11 bases separating them. This CDR3 is 13 amino acids long. This CDR3 reads CASSSLSGTEAFF. The DNA of the CDR3 is TGCGCCAGCAGCAGCCTAAGTGGCACTGAAGCTTTCTTT.

This chain connects TRBV7-2 to TRBJ1-3; D not certain. In germline, CDR1 is SGHTA, CDR2 FQGNSA. This CDR3 comprises 13 residues. Trimming removed 1 base at V and 10 bases at J, with 11 bases between. The CDR3 DNA is TGTGCCAGCAGCTTAGTCGCGGAGAGTACCATATATTTT. Its protein is CASSLVAESTIYF.

V is TRBV9 and J is TRBJ2-7; TRBD1 matches at 12 bases. V dropped 3 bases and J dropped 7; count of bases not matched to a gene: 5. Germline CDR1 and CDR2: SGDLS and YYNGEE. The CDR3 consists of 14 residues. CDR3 in amino acids: CASSAGTGGEEQYF. The DNA of the CDR3 is TGTGCCAGCAGCGCCGGGACAGGGGGCGAGGAGCAGTACTTC.

As DNA, the CDR3 is TGTGCCAGCAGTTTATTTGGTATCGGCAGGGAATTAAGTCAGGAGAAAAAACTGTTTTTT. As protein: CASSLFGIGRELSQEKKLFF. The chain couples TRBV28 to TRBJ1-4; a possible D gene is TRBD1 (5 bases). Trimming pared 1 base from V and 9 bases from J, leaving 30 bases between. The CDR3 runs 20 residues. Germline V gene lookup returns CDR1 MDHEN and CDR2 SYDVKM.

Written as DNA, the CDR3 is TGTGCCAGCAGCATAGTCAGGGCTGGTGAAGCTTTCTTT. Its translation: CASSIVRAGEAFF. This chain connects TRBV27 to TRBJ1-1; D is perhaps TRBD1 (5 bases). Trimming removed 6 bases at V and 7 bases at J, with 15 bases between. The CDR3 length is 13 residues. CDR1 and CDR2 (germline): MNHEY, SMNVEV (reference sequence).

V is TRBV10-3 and J is TRBJ2-5; 7 bases match TRBD1. CDR3 length equals 11 residues. The germline V gene has CDR1 ENHRY and CDR2 SYGVKD. The junction had 1 base not matched to a gene; V was cut back by 3 bases and J by 9 bases. The CDR3 loop is CAISEQGPQYF. As DNA, the CDR3 is TGTGCCATCAGTGAACAGGGGCCCCAGTACTTC.

CDR3 coding DNA: TGTGCCACAGCCGCGGGACTAAACTACGAGCAGTACTTC. Amino acid sequence: CATAAGLNYEQYF. This chain uses TRBV6-5 with TRBJ2-7; 7 positions agree with TRBD2. CDR1 and CDR2 from the germline V gene are MNHEY and SVGAGI. J was trimmed by 3 bases and V by 10 bases; bases with no gene match: 9. The CDR3 runs 13 residues.

The genes are TRBV11-2 and TRBJ1-2; D uncertain. This CDR3 comprises 14 residues. V dropped 5 bases and J dropped 4 bases, with 14 bases sitting between them. Germline assignment: CDR1 SGHAT and CDR2 FQNNGV. The DNA for the CDR3 is TGTGCCAGCAGCGCTAGGACGGGAGCCTATGGCTACACCTTC. Its protein product is CASSARTGAYGYTF.

The J gene is TRBJ2-7, the V gene TRBV5-1, with 8 bases aligning to TRBD1. The CDR3 runs to 14 residues. The germline CDR1 and CDR2 sequences are SGHRS and YFSETQ. With 4 bases clipped from V and 6 bases from J, the junction kept 9 bases outside the gene matches. DNA for the CDR3: TGCGCCAGCAGCCAGACACAGGGGGGCGTCGAGCAGTACTTC. This gives the protein CASSQTQGGVEQYF.

The J gene is TRBJ2-5, the V gene TRBV5-8; TRBD2 might be the D (5 bases). Germline V gene data show CDR1 as SGHTS and CDR2 as YDEGEE. The CDR3 sequence is 14 residues long. V dropped 2 bases and J dropped 1 base, with 9 bases sitting between them. This CDR3 reads CASSLRGPQETQYF. The CDR3, as DNA: TGTGCCAGCAGCTTACGAGGGCCCCAAGAGACCCAGTACTTC.

V usage is TRBV5-6 and J usage is TRBJ2-7; a possible D gene is TRBD2 (6 bases). The CDR3 loop spans 15 amino acids. Germline V lookup: CDR1 SGHDT, CDR2 YYEEEE. V gave up 4 bases and J gave up 9 bases, with 23 bases separating them. The CDR3: CASSPAVRELQGQYF. In nucleotides, the CDR3 is TGTGCCAGCAGCCCCGCCGTCCGGGAGCTCCAGGGGCAGTACTTC.

V and J are TRBV6-5 and TRBJ2-1, with 8 bases lining up with TRBD2. Germline V lookup: CDR1 MNHEY, CDR2 SVGAGI. CDR3 length: 16 amino acids. V shed 4 bases, J shed 2 bases, and the junction held 7 bases outside the gene matches. CDR3 DNA sequence: TGTGCCAGCAGTTCTTCAGCGGGAGCACCCTACAATGAGCAGTTCTTC. Amino acid sequence: CASSSSAGAPYNEQFF.

The chain is built from TRBV7-8 and TRBJ2-7; TRBD2 aligns across 13 bases. The CDR3 sequence is 15 residues long. The germline V gene has CDR1 SGHVS and CDR2 FQNEAQ. After removal of 5 bases from V and 5 bases from J, the junction contained 6 bases not matched to a gene. DNA for the CDR3: TGTGCCAGCAGCGTACTAGCGGGAGGGCCCAACGAGCAGTACTTC. It encodes CASSVLAGGPNEQYF. Variable domain in full (rest from reference TRBV7-8 and TRBJ2-7): GAGVSQSPRYKVAKRGQDVALRCDPISGHVSLFWYQQALGQGPEFLTYFQNEAQLDKSGLPSDRFFAERPEGSVSTLKIQRTQQEDSAVYLCASSVLAGGPNEQYFGPGTRLTVT.

This chain links TRBV28 with TRBJ1-5; D possibly corresponds to TRBD1 (5 bases). The CDR3 is 15 residues long. Germline V gene lookup returns CDR1 MDHEN and CDR2 SYDVKM. V was cut by 8 bases and J by 2 bases, with 16 bases left in between. In DNA form, the CDR3 reads TGTGCCAGCCAAGGCTGGCAGGGCGGCAATCAGCCCCAGCATTTT. Its protein is CASQGWQGGNQPQHF.

This chain uses TRBV5-4 with TRBJ2-5; a weak D match, TRBD1 (5 bases). Near its end, the DNA agrees better with TRBJ2-7, so the J call may be wrong. This CDR3 has 15 residues. Per germline, CDR1 SGHNT and CDR2 YYREEE (reference sequence). CDR3 coding DNA: TGTGCCAGCAGCTTGGGACAGTCAAGCTCCTACGAGCAGTACTTC. Encoded protein: CASSLGQSSSYEQYF.

The V gene is TRBV5-5, the J gene TRBJ2-7, with 12 bases identical to TRBD2. Germline assignment: CDR1 SGHKS and CDR2 YYEKEE (reference sequence). V lost 4 bases and J lost 2; bases outside the gene matches: 7. The CDR3 sequence is 16 residues long. CDR3 DNA: TGTGCCAGCAGCACGGATAGGACTAGCGGGACCTACGAGCAGTACTTC. Translated: CASSTDRTSGTYEQYF.

The chain has TRBV4-1 and TRBJ2-7; D not certain. V lost 3 bases to trimming and J lost 5 bases, with 5 bases between them. This CDR3 has 11 residues. Germline lookup yields CDR1 MGHRA and CDR2 YSYEKL. The CDR3 DNA reads TGCGCCAGCAGCCACGGAGACGAGCAGTACTTC. This gives the protein CASSHGDEQYF.

The J gene is TRBJ1-1, the V gene TRBV5-8; D not resolved. Germline V gives CDR1 SGHTS, CDR2 YDEGEE. The CDR3 consists of 14 residues. The germline V and J ends were trimmed by 6 bases and 8 bases, with 20 bases remaining between them. The CDR3 DNA reads as TGTGCCAGCAACCCAGGTGGGGAGTTGGGAGAAGCTTTCTTT. Translating it yields CASNPGGELGEAFF. The full variable domain, with the rest looked up from reference TRBV5-8 and TRBJ1-1, is EAGVTQSPTHLIKTRGQQATLRCSPISGHTSVYWYQQALGLGLQFLLWYDEGEERNRGNFPPRFSGRQFPNYSSELNVNALELEDSALYLCASNPGGELGEAFFGQGTRLTVV.

The V call is TRBV27, the J call TRBJ1-6; perhaps TRBD1 as D (6 bases). The CDR3 is 13 amino acids. V lost 4 bases, J lost 10 bases, and 11 bases lay in between. Germline-derived CDR1 and CDR2 are MNHEY and SMNVEV (reference sequence). CDR3: CASSSRGQSPLHF. The CDR3 nucleotides are TGTGCCAGCAGTTCCAGGGGACAATCACCCCTCCACTTT.

Only a few counts were recorded for this clone. V and J are TRBV30 and TRBJ2-3; perhaps TRBD1 as D (7 bases). Germline V gene sequence: CDR1 GTSNPN, CDR2 SVGIG (reference sequence). This CDR3 has 13 residues. V was shortened by 4 bases and J by 0 bases, with 8 bases between the two germline ends. The DNA for the CDR3 is TGTGCCTGGACAGGGGGGAGCACAGATACGCAGTATTTT. It codes for CAWTGGSTDTQYF. Looking up the rest from reference TRBV30 and TRBJ2-3 gives the full variable domain: SQTIHQWPATLVQPVGSPLSLECTVEGTSNPNLYWYRQAAGRGLQLLFYSVGIGQISSEVPQNLSASRPQDRQFILSSKKLLLSDSGFYLCAWTGGSTDTQYFGPGTRLTVL.